This T cell receptor beta chain was identified during a study of tumor-infiltrating lymphocytes in primary liver carcinoma. The CDR3 contains 16 residues. Per germline, CDR1 SGHDT and CDR2 YYEEEE. V was clipped by 2 bases and J by 1 base; unmatched bases: 6. Synthesis of TCR beta cDNA was carried out from 500 ng total RNA with a constant-region primer. Three nested multiplex PCR rounds, a slightly modified ARM-PCR method, built the TCR beta libraries. A C-beta reverse primer and TRBV1-TRBV30 forward primers served in each of the first two PCR rounds, at ten to eleven cycles apiece. One entry per CDR3 protein results from TCRdb running MiXCR on the multiplex PCR reads. The sample shows about 96,000 distinct CDR3 sequences, about 70% of them seen only once. The roughly 20-31 mg bulk tissue piece was not sorted before simultaneous RNA and DNA extraction.

The chain recombines TRBV5-6 with TRBJ2-7; TRBD2 aligns across 10 bases. The receptor's source is a middle-aged man with primary liver carcinoma and hepatitis B virus infection. Material for sequencing was tumor-adjacent normal liver tissue. CDR3 residues: CASSFQGLAVSYEQYF. The CDR3 DNA sequence: TGTGCCAGCAGCTTTCAAGGACTAGCGGTATCCTACGAGCAGTACTTC.